This T cell receptor (beta chain) stems from a study of Graves' ophthalmopathy and Graves' hyperthyroidism (dated 2018 in TCRdb). The study in broad terms: Peripheral blood samples were taken at the time of initial diagnosis, before any treatment was given. In about six hyperthyroidism patients, T-cell repertoires of thyroid tissue and blood were compared. For training and testing, the approximately 92 patients in the discovery cohort were randomly divided in a 7:3 ratio. To tell Graves' ophthalmopathy apart from Graves' hyperthyroidism, and to predict which patients would progress to ophthalmopathy, the study relied on TCR beta repertoire signatures. After sampling, hyperthyroidism patients received methimazole starting at 30 mg daily, and ophthalmopathy patients received high-dose intravenous methylprednisolone. A discovery set of about 99 patients (approximately 42 ophthalmopathy, under 65 stable hyperthyroidism) was enrolled to explore V-J signatures distinguishing ophthalmopathy from hyperthyroidism. In total, 135 blood samples were TCR-sequenced: 43 ophthalmopathy, approximately 80 hyperthyroidism and some 17 hyperthyroidism-to-ophthalmopathy patients. For independent validation, a separate cohort was made up of roughly 19 hyperthyroidism patients plus 17 patients who later progressed from hyperthyroidism to ophthalmopathy. Study-level results and caveats: In cross-validation, the 13-signature model distinguished ophthalmopathy from stable hyperthyroidism with more than 85% sensitivity and around 81% specificity, while in the test set the corresponding values were about 80% and 75%. No statistical method was used to predetermine the sample size, and group allocation was not hidden from the investigators. In validation, the model predicted ophthalmopathy progression with about 71% sensitivity and less than 80% specificity; roughly 11 predicted patients were CT-confirmed with GO in a median of approximately six months. Among expanded thyroid clonotypes with frequency above 0.001, most also showed up in blood, which suggests that blood repertoires may reflect the thyroid immune response.

Patients with ophthalmopathy had moderately to severely active disease, with a Clinical Activity Score of 3 or more, a NOSPECS grade of 4 or more, and a disease duration of less than 3 months. Anyone with other autoimmune diseases, uncontrolled infections, pregnancy or lactation was excluded from the study. Clinical symptoms, serum thyroxine, TRAb, thyroid ultrasound and orbital computed tomography formed the basis of the diagnosis. Ficoll-Paque density gradient centrifugation was used to isolate PBMCs from around 10 ml of fresh peripheral blood. Total RNA was extracted with Trizol reagent and quality-checked on an Agilent 2100 Bioanalyzer. On this clonotype: The clone's antigen remains unknown. There are no base qualities to consult, and no much larger clone falls within one base.

The CDR1 and CDR2 encoded by the germline V gene are SNHLY and FYNNEI. The CDR3, cysteine through phenylalanine, is 14 amino acids long. CDR3 DNA is the only sequence kept; it has 42 bases, read in frame from the first base. The germline V and J ends show losses of 7 bases and 10 bases respectively, and no gene match explains 8 bases of the junction. For repertoire sequencing, the TCR beta CDR3 regions were amplified from RNA transcripts. The first round of RT-PCR was done with HTBI primers and the Qiagen OneStep RT-PCR kit, and was followed by a second round of multiplex PCR, then size selection and purification. Libraries were sequenced paired-end with 100 bp reads on an Illumina HiSeq2000. The authors processed their data as follows. SOAPnuke was used to process the reads, throwing out any read that had adapters, had uncalled bases, had a mean Phred below 15, or lacked an exact constant-primer or identifier match. High-quality paired reads were merged with COPE v1.2.5. Unique nucleotide sequences were defined as clonotypes and aligned to IMGT TRB V, D and J references using MiTCR v1.1. Only V-J combinations with frequency above 0.0001 were analysed, covering 99.2% of repertoires. For each V-J combination, a TCR clonal expansion and chaos score was defined as F50 clonal expansion divided by the chaos observed in the TCRdist matrix. Welch's t-statistics and random forest were used to narrow the features down to more than 10 V-J combinations, which were then fed into a naive Bayes classifier. The similarity between thyroid and blood repertoires was quantified using the Morisita-Horn index. TCRdb reprocessed the public reads (quality trimming at Q25 with fastp, clone calling with MiXCR) and kept in-frame beta chains. Identical CDR3 proteins give one entry, which carries the most common genes and DNA. Clone size and V and J calls follow TCRdb, not the original study. This sample comprises approximately 210,000 distinct CDR3 sequences, roughly 27% of them detected only once. The ten top clones hold approximately 9.6% of the sample.

The chain is made from TRBV2 and TRBJ1-6, with 9 bases matching TRBD1. This TCR derives from a man aged 45-60 years with Graves' ophthalmopathy. Donor details come from another sample of the same person, matched by shared clones. What was sequenced was peripheral blood. In nucleotides, the sequence is TGTGCCAGCACCGGGACAGGGACGGAATCACCCCTCCACTTT. Its protein product is CASTGTGTESPLHF.